This record covers a single TCR beta chain. What this receptor recognizes is not known. No much larger clone is present one base from it, and per-base qualities are unavailable. This sample is part of a study of cytomegalovirus exposure and HLA in healthy donors (dated by TCRdb to between 2016 and 2019). Context from the whole study: According to an earlier analysis of a few hundred of the donors, about 179 million T cells yielded 90 million to 140 million unique TCR beta sequences and 250 to 350 Gb of sequence data. Alongside the repertoire data, information on donor age, sex, ethnicity and CMV serostatus was compiled. In the later analysis, no new phenotypic data were used to find candidate immune exposures; instead, reliance was placed on TCR beta sequences and their occurrence across donors. A handful of DR-DQ haplotypes were treated as single units for association and clustering because of strong linkage in the cohort. HLA typing included class I and class II loci at four-digit resolution. In a later analysis, previously published TCR beta repertoires from 500 to 750 donors were re-analyzed and high-resolution HLA genotyping was added so that TCR occurrence patterns could be studied. Of the roughly 400 genotyped donors, 75% to 85% were placed in the genetic ancestry cluster associated with self-reported Caucasian donors. To predict cytomegalovirus infection status, the study combined high-throughput TCR immunosequencing, statistical association of individual TCRs with disease status, and machine learning. An early release that covered approximately 600 HLA-typed donors contained around 330 gigabases of sequencing data and approximately 85 million unique TCR sequences. The study used immunosequencing to profile the T cell repertoires of 670 or so subjects and linked those repertoires to cytomegalovirus serostatus. All discovery cohort repertoires had been generated using a single sequencing platform. Among around 400 genotyped donors of the cohort, an average of approximately 200,000 unique TCR beta nucleotide sequences was sequenced per donor, of which about 19% were non-productive. An earlier analysis of about 600 of the donors used high-throughput TCR beta sequencing to judge whether each TCR beta V gene segment behaved as functional or pseudogenic. The study aimed to test whether cataloging public T cell receptors could reveal signatures of past pathogen exposure. Besides the first cohort of approximately 710 subjects, a separate validation cohort made up of around 120 different subjects was used. A later genetic analysis used genome-wide SNP genotypes for about three fifths of the 666 donors, treating that subset as a discovery cohort. Typing coverage varied by locus: about 629-630 donors for A, B, C, DRB1 and DQB1; approximately 500 for DQA1; about 590 for DPA1; under 490 for DPB1.

The method was the immunoSEQ multiplex PCR assay. For the multiplex PCR, a mixture combining 60 forward primers for TCR Vbeta segments and 13 reverse primers for TCR Jbeta segments was used. A multiplex PCR assay on genomic DNA amplified the CDR3 region of rearranged TCR beta genes. The amplified TCR beta libraries were sequenced on the Illumina HiSeq System as 87-base-pair reads. On the authors' methods: In a later analysis, tens of millions of unique TCR beta chains were counted across the approximately 670 repertoires, and roughly 10 million of these chains were shared by at least two donors. A nearest-neighbor algorithm error-corrected the raw reads and collapsed the reads into unique sequences, merging closely related sequences to remove PCR and sequencing errors. Alignment of CDR3 sequences to IMGT reference sequences was used to assign V, D and J gene segments. Each retained sequence needed at least a six-nucleotide match to both a V gene segment and a J gene segment. Rearrangements were called productive when the CDR3 lacked stop codons and stayed in frame with V and J; all others were non-productive. Following IMGT convention, CDR3 was defined as the stretch from the second conserved V-encoded cysteine up to the conserved J-encoded phenylalanine. In an earlier analysis of roughly 610 of the donors, sequences lacking an unambiguous match to a single V gene segment were excluded. An earlier analysis of just under 600 of the donors called V segments functional above 56.7% productive rearrangements and segregating when the between-donor standard deviation exceeded 5%. To diagnose cytomegalovirus status from the catalog of TCR beta chain sequences, a statistical classification framework was built. In a later analysis, TCR nucleotide sequences were compared against IMGT/GENE-DB human TR gene sequences so that V and J genes could be assigned. A later analysis assigned CDR3 sequences and most-parsimonious VDJ recombination scenarios with the TCRdist pipeline. In a later analysis, every TCR beta chain was defined by the combination of its CDR3 amino acid sequence and its V-gene family, and reads without a unique V-gene family were dropped. In a later analysis, fewer than 600 highly shared, low-generation-probability nucleotide sequences were removed to address suspected cross-contamination and a sequencing artifact. In a later analysis, a clonal expansion index for each public chain was calculated from normalized within-repertoire ranks of inferred template counts. Generation probabilities in a later analysis came from a VDJ recombination model fitted to out-of-frame rearrangements, and those results were checked against IGoR. In a later analysis, hypergeometric tests were used to score TCR-TCR, TCR-HLA and TCR-CMV co-occurrence, with a repertoire-size bias correction applied to TCR pairs. A later analysis estimated false discovery rates by permuting HLA or CMV assignments 20 times. In a later analysis, co-occurring TCRs were grouped using DBSCAN, and TCRdist sequence similarity was added for clustering within HLA-allele-positive subsets. Repertoires with fewer than 30,000 or more than 120,000 public chains, plus five repertoires with anomalous nucleotide sharing, were excluded from co-occurrence clustering. TCRdb's version of the immuneACCESS table is confined to in-frame rearrangements and falls short of the full clone set. An unresolved V gene accounts for under half of the shortfall where checked; the remainder is of unknown origin. V, J and clone size were drawn from that table, and D and trimming were deduced from the DNA. The sample table shows roughly 83,000 clones, and 65% to 75% are seen once. About 4% of the sample is taken by the ten largest.

The cohort consisted of 600 or so healthy bone marrow donors. At the time of sampling, all cohort members were nominally healthy, though unrecorded immune exposures were likely present. The donor was CMV seronegative and belonged to the group of over 350 seronegative cohort members. Every donor gave a peripheral blood sample, and the peripheral blood mononuclear cells from that sample were used for TCR beta sequencing. Genomic DNA was extracted from the blood cell samples with the Qiagen DNeasy Blood Extraction Kit. V lost 2 bases and J lost 0 bases; the stretch between them is 9 bases long. CDR3 length: 14 amino acids, cysteine to phenylalanine. Only CDR3 DNA is held: 42 bases, read in frame from base 1. Sequences SGHRS (CDR1) and YFSETQ (CDR2) are obtained from the germline V gene. Study-wide findings and limitations: Some IMGT-functional V segments, including TRBV6-2 and TRBV6-3, could not be distinguished by the 87-base-pair reads and were therefore excluded. Because HLA typing was unavailable for some donors at each locus, only the typed subset was used in association tests. In vitro tests confirmed that three of the cytomegalovirus-associated TCR beta chains recognize cytomegalovirus antigens. An earlier analysis of around 500 of the donors showed that most TCR beta V segments appeared in productive rearrangements either about 90% or about 30% of the time, which broadly matched IMGT annotations. The classifier was reported to diagnose cytomegalovirus status with high specificity and sensitivity in both the original and validation cohorts. Only TCR beta chains were sequenced in this cohort, and the absence of alpha or paired-chain data limited detectable features. The sequencing pipeline was judged likely to have produced a cluster of highly shared sequence variants as a technical artifact. According to a later analysis, parvovirus B19, influenza, CMV and Epstein-Barr virus appeared linked to several top co-occurrence clusters. A later analysis found that TCR association rates varied across HLA loci, with DRB1 alleles showing the most associated TCRs and HLA-C alleles the fewest. In the study, some 160 TCR beta chains were listed as associated with cytomegalovirus. According to a later genetic analysis, donors in an Asian-associated ancestry cluster had fewer N-insertions in productive TCRs than the approximately 650-donor mean. The presence/absence analyses assumed that sequencing depth was roughly uniform across donors, and that assumption may not be true. According to the authors, the approach could potentially be generalized to other disease states and immunological phenotypes. According to a later analysis, most CMV-associated TCR beta chains appeared to be HLA-restricted, and the HLA associations seemed to be driven largely by CMV exposure. In a later analysis, HLA-associated TCR beta chains showed more clonal expansion and lower generation probabilities than non-associated chains that were equally common. The only immune exposure information available for the cohort was CMV serostatus. A further reported finding was that TCR beta sequences accurately predicted the HLA-A and HLA-B alleles for most subjects in the first cohort. An association between a missense DCLRE1C variant and V-gene and J-gene trimming of TCR beta chains was found in a later genetic analysis and replicated in an independent cohort. In a later analysis, around 17,000 TCR beta sequences were associated with specific HLA alleles at a false discovery rate of 0.05. Linkage disequilibrium might explain the correlated functional status among segregating V segments, but an unknown experimental factor could not be excluded. About 17 rarely observed V segments, including chromosome 9 orphons, were excluded from the earlier analysis of approximately 600 of the donors because counts were too low. Assigning TCR associations to individual alleles was difficult when HLA alleles, especially DR and DQ, strongly co-occurred. While some public TCRs were present in many individuals, most TCR sequences turned up only very rarely across donors.

The chain employs TRBV5-1 and TRBJ2-7; matching of 6 bases hints at TRBD1 as the D gene. The source is a man aged 60 to 69 in good health and CMV-seronegative. The specimen was PBMCs. The DNA sequence follows: TGCGCCAGCAGCTTCCGGGACAACTCCTACGAGCAGTACTTC. Translated, it reads CASSFRDNSYEQYF.